The subject of this entry is one T cell receptor beta chain. CDR1 and CDR2 from the germline V gene are SGHKS and YYEKEE (reference sequence). V was pared by 6 bases and J by 8 bases, with 26 bases between. There are 16 residues in the CDR3. The sample originates from a study of long-term antiretroviral therapy in people with HIV. An immunoSEQ assay, version v3.0, was performed at survey level. Target depth was about 35,000-50,000 T-cell genomes per sample. Produced via immunoSEQ multiplex PCR; TCRdb's table is partial and in-frame only. Seen here are 20,000 to 25,000 clones, about 86% observed once, and the top ten hold less than 5%. At least one PBMC sample before ART and at least two after were required. Prior to DNA extraction, the samples held about 0.95-11 million cryopreserved PBMC.

Sample: unsorted PBMCs, taken 1.3 years after starting antiretroviral therapy. This TCR was sampled from a man aged 55 to 70 with HIV. The genes are TRBV5-5 and TRBJ1-1, with D possibly matching TRBD1 (6 bases). CDR3 bases: TGTGCCAGCAACTCGGCACACTCGGGGGCACGTTTGGAAGCTTTCTTT. Translating it yields CASNSAHSGARLEAFF.